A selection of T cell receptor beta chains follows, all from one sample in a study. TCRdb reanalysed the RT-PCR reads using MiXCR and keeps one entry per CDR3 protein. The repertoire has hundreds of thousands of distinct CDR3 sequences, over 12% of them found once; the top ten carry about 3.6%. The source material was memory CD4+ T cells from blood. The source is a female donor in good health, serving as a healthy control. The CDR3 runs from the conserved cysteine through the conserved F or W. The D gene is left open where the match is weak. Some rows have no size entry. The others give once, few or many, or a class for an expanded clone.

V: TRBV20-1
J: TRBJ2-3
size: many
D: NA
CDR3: CSASWQSTDTQYF
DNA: TGCAGTGCTAGTTGGCAGAGCACAGATACGCAGTATTTT

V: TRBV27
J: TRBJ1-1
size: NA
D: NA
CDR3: CASSRQDRIDTEAFF
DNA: TGTGCCAGCAGTCGTCAGGACCGGATTGACACTGAAGCTTTCTTT

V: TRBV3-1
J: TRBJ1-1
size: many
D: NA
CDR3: CASSPLGHNTEAFF
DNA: TGTGCCAGCAGCCCTCTAGGGCACAACACTGAAGCTTTCTTT

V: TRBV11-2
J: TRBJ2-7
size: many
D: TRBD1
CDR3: CASSLMGQGLDEQYF
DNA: TGTGCCAGCAGCTTGATGGGACAGGGTCTCGACGAGCAGTACTTC

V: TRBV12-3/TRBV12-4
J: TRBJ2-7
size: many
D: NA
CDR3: CASSYPGTSGKQYF
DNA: TGTGCCAGCAGTTACCCCGGGACTTCCGGAAAGCAGTACTTC

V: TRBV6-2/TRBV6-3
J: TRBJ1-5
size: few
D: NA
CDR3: CASTDTRNQPQHF
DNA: TGTGCCAGCACCGACACCAGAAATCAGCCCCAGCATTTT

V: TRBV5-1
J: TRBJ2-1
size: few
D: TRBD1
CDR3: CASSLAPTGTGFINEQFF
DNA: TGCGCCAGCAGCTTGGCACCGACCGGGACAGGGTTTATCAATGAGCAGTTCTTC

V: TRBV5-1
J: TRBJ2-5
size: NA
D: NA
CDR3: CASSLAGKEETQYF
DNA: TGCGCCAGCTCCCTGGCGGGGAAGGAAGAGACCCAGTACTTC

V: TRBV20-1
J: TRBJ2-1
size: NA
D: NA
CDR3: CSASGGWGGHEQFF
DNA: TGCAGTGCTAGTGGCGGCTGGGGGGGCCATGAGCAGTTCTTC

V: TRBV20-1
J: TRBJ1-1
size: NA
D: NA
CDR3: CSARQPSNTEAFF
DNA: TGCAGTGCTAGACAGCCATCGAACACTGAAGCTTTCTTT

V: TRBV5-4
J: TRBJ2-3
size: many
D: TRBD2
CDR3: CASSSGLAGGHTQYF
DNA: TGTGCCAGCAGCTCCGGACTAGCGGGAGGACATACGCAGTATTTT

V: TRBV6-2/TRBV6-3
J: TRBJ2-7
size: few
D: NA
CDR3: CASSYSIGGPQFYEQYF
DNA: TGTGCCAGCAGTTATTCCATCGGAGGGCCCCAATTCTACGAGCAGTACTTC

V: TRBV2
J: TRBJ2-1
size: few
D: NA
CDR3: CASSEISGVNEQFF
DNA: TGTGCCAGCAGTGAAATTTCGGGGGTCAATGAGCAGTTCTTC

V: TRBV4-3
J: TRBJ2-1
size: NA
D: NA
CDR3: CASSQESLASYNEQFF
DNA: TGCGCCAGCAGCCAAGAAAGCCTAGCGTCCTACAATGAGCAGTTCTTC

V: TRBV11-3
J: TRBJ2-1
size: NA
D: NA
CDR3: CASSVAGTSSYNEQFF
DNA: TGTGCCAGCAGCGTGGCGGGTACGAGCTCCTACAATGAGCAGTTCTTC

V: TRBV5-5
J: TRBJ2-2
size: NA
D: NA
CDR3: CATRPRGYTGELFF
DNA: TGTGCCACCAGGCCCAGGGGATACACCGGGGAGCTGTTTTTT

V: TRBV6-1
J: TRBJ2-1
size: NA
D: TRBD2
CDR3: CASSLTSGGLNEQFF
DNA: TGTGCCAGCAGCCTAACTAGCGGGGGCCTCAATGAGCAGTTCTTC

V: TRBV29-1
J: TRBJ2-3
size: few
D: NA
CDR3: CSGLHHTDTQYF
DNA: TGCAGCGGATTACATCACACAGATACGCAGTATTTT